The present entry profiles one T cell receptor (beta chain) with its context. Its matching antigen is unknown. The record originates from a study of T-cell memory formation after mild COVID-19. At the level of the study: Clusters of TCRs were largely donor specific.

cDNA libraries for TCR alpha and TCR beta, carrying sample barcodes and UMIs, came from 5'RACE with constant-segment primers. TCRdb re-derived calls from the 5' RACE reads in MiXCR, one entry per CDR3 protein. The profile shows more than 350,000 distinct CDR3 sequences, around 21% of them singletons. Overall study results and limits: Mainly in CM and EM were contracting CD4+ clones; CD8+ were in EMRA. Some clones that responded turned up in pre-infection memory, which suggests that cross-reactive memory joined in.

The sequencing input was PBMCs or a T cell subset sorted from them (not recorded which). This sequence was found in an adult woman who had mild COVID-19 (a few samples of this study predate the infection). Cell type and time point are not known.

CDR3: CASSFDPFRGGGTDTQYF. CDR3 sequence (DNA): TGTGCCAGCAGTTTCGATCCCTTCCGGGGGGGAGGCACAGATACGCAGTATTTT. The chain uses TRBV12-3 or TRBV12-4 and TRBJ2-3; 8 nucleotides agree with TRBD2. Trimming removed 3 bases from V and 1 base from J; junction bases left unmatched: 12. CDR3 length: 18 residues.